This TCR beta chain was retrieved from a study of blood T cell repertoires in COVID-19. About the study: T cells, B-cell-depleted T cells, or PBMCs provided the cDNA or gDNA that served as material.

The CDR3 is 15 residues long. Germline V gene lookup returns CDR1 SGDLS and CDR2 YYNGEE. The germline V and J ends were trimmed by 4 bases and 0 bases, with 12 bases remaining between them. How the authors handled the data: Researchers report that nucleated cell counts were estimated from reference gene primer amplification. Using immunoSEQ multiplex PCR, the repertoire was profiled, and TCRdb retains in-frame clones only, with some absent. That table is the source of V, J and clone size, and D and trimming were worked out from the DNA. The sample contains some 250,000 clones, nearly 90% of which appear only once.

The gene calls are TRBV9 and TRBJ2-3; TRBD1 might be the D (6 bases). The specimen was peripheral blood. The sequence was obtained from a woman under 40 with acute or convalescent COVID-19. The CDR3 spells CASSSGQISTDTQYF. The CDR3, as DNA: TGTGCCAGCAGCTCTGGACAGATTAGCACAGATACGCAGTATTTT.